The clone carrying this T cell receptor (beta chain) has a single count. The authors' processing: Cell counts per sample came from amplifying reference gene primers. Sequencing was performed with immunoSEQ multiplex PCR; in TCRdb, only in-frame clones are kept and a portion is missing. That table is the source of V, J and clone size, and D and trimming were worked out from the DNA. The table lists some 180,000 clones, around 83% of them singletons. These data come from a study of blood T cell repertoires in COVID-19. Study information: There were acute and convalescent COVID-19 samples, and they came from the United States, Italy and Spain. Nucleic acid was either cDNA or gDNA, and it came from T cells, B-cell-depleted T cells, or PBMCs.

This CDR3 is built from 16 residues. With 1 base removed from V and 0 bases from J, the gap between germline ends came to 12 bases. Germline CDR1 and CDR2: MGHRA and YSYEKL. Input material: peripheral blood. The gene calls are TRBV4-1 and TRBJ2-5, with D possibly matching TRBD2 (5 bases). This clonotype was obtained from a human donor in a cohort sampled during active COVID-19. CDR3 sequence (DNA): TGCGCCAGCAGCCAAGGACCGGGGAGATACCAAGAGACCCAGTACTTC. Translated: CASSQGPGRYQETQYF.